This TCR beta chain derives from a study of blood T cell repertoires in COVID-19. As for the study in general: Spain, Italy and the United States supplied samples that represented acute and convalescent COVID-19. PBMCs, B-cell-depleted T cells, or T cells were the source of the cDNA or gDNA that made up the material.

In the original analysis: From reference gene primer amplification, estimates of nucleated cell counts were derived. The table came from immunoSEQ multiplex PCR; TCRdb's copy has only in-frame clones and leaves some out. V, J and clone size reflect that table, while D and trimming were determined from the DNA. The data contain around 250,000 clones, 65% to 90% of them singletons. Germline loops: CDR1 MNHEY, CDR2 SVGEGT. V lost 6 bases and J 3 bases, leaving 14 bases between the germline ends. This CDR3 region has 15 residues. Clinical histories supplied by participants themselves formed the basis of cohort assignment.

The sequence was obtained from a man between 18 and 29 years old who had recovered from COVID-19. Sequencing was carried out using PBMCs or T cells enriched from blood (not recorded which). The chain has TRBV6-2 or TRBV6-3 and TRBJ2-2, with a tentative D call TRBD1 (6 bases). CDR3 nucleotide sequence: TGTGCCAGCAGCCTTCGGACAGCTTACACCGGGGAGCTGTTTTTT. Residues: CASSLRTAYTGELFF.